The source of this T cell receptor beta chain is a study of cytomegalovirus exposure and HLA in healthy donors. The PCR ran on 60 Vbeta and 13 Jbeta primers. Assay: immunoSEQ multiplex PCR; the TCRdb copy retains only in-frame clones and omits some. The repertoire has about 200,000 clones, about 79% of them found once; the top ten carry 0.075% to 0.1%. On this clone itself: Its antigen is currently unknown.

The germline CDR1 and CDR2 sequences are SEHNR and FQNEAQ (reference sequence). V was clipped by 4 bases and J by 2 bases; unmatched bases: 10. This CDR3 has 17 residues. General observations from the study: A later analysis associated 16,951 TCR beta sequences with HLA alleles at a 0.05 false discovery rate. It was likely that a cluster of highly shared sequence variants was a sequencing artifact. In presence/absence analyses, roughly uniform sequencing depth across donors was assumed. The authors reported that TCR beta sequences could predict HLA-A and HLA-B alleles. These predictions were accurate for most subjects in the first cohort.

The receptor was isolated from a boy under 10 years old in good health and CMV-seronegative. J is TRBJ2-1 and V is TRBV7-9; 8 bases match TRBD2. Sequences were obtained from PBMCs. This CDR3 reads CASSSTGGRTAYNEQFF. In nucleotides, the CDR3 is TGTGCCAGCAGCTCAACGGGGGGGCGGACCGCCTACAATGAGCAGTTCTTC.